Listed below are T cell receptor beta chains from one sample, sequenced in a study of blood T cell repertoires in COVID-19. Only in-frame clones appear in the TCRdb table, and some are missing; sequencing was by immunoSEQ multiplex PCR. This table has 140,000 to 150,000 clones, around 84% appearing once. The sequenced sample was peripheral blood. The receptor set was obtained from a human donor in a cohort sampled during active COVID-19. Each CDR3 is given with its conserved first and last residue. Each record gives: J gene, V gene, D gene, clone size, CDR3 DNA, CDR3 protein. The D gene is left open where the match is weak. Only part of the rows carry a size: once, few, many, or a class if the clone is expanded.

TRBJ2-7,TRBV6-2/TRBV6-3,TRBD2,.,TGTGCCAGCAGTTACCCCAGCCCGGGACTAGCTAAAAAAACGCGCTACGAGCAGTACTTC,CASSYPSPGLAKKTRYEQYF
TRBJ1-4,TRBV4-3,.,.,TGCGCCAGCAGCCCAACCCCGGGGACTAATGAAAAACTGTTTTTT,CASSPTPGTNEKLFF
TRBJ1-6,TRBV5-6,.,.,TGTGCCAGCAGTTTGAGAGCCTTAAGCTCCTATAATTCACCCCTCCACTTT,CASSLRALSSYNSPLHF
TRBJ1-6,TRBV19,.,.,TGTGCCAGTAGTCCGACACGGGAAGGTTCACCCCTCCACTTT,CASSPTREGSPLHF
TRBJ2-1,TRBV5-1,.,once,TGCGCCAGCAGTCTTGGCCCAAGCTCCTACAATGAGCAGTTCTTC,CASSLGPSSYNEQFF
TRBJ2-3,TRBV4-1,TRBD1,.,TGCGCCAGCAGCCAAGATGACAGGGGAGGCACAGATACGCAGTATTTT,CASSQDDRGGTDTQYF
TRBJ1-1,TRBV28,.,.,TGTGCCAGCGGCCTGGGGGGGTGGACTGAAGCTTTCTTT,CASGLGGWTEAFF
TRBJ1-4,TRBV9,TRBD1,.,TGTGCCAGCAGCGGTGGGGGGACAGGGAACGGAAAACTGTTTTTT,CASSGGGTGNGKLFF
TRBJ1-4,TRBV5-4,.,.,TGTGCCAGCAGCGGCAACACAAATGAAAAACTGTTTTTT,CASSGNTNEKLFF
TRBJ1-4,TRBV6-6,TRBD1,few,TGTGCCAGCAGTATCGGGACAGGGCGTAATGAAAAACTGTTTTTT,CASSIGTGRNEKLFF
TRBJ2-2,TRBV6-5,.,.,TGTGCCAGCACGTCGAACACCGGGGAGCTGTTTTTT,CASTSNTGELFF
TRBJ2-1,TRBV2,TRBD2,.,TGTGCCAGCACCGAGGGGACTAGCGGGGCCCGAGAGCAGTTCTTC,CASTEGTSGAREQFF
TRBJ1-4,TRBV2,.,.,TGTGCCAGCAGTCAATGGGCAGGGGCTAATGAAAAACTGTTTTTT,CASSQWAGANEKLFF
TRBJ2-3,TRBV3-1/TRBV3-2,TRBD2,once,TGTGCCAGCAGCGAACTAGCGGACCGAGGAGATACGCAGTATTTT,CASSELADRGDTQYF
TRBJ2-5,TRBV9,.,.,TGTGCCAGCAGCGTAGCAAGGTCAGGGCACCAAGAGACCCAGTACTTC,CASSVARSGHQETQYF
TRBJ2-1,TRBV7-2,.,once,TGTGCCAGCAGCTACCCCAATGTAGGGGGTAACAATGAGCAGTTCTTC,CASSYPNVGGNNEQFF
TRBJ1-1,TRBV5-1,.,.,TGCGCCAGCAGCTTGGTAGGGGCGCGGCCTGAAGCTTTCTTT,CASSLVGARPEAFF
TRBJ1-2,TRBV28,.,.,TGTGCCACCCCGCAGGGCTATGGTGGCTACACCTTC,CATPQGYGGYTF
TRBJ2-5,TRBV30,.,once,TGTGCCTGGAGCGCGACAGGCGATGAGACCCAGTACTTC,CAWSATGDETQYF
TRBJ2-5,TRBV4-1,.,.,TGCGCCAGCAGCCAAGGACTAGACAAGGAGACCCAGTACTTC,CASSQGLDKETQYF
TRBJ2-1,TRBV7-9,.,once,TGTGCCAGCAGCTTAGAGGACAGTCCCCGGTTCTTC,CASSLEDSPRFF
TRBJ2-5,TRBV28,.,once,TGTGCCAGCAGACCCACTCTAGGAGTCCCGTCAGAGACCCAGTACTTC,CASRPTLGVPSETQYF
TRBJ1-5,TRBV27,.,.,TGTGCCAGCAGGCCTCAGGCTTATAGCAATCAGCCCCAGCATTTT,CASRPQAYSNQPQHF
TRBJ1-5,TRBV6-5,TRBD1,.,TGTGCCAGCAGCCCGACAGGGGCTAATACCTATCAGCATTTT,CASSPTGANTYQHF
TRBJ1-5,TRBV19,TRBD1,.,TGTGCCAGCACAGGGGGCCCGGGTCAGCCCCAGCATTTT,CASTGGPGQPQHF
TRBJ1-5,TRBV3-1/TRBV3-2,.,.,TGTGCCAGCAGCCAAGATCTACGCCAGCCCCAGCATTTT,CASSQDLRQPQHF